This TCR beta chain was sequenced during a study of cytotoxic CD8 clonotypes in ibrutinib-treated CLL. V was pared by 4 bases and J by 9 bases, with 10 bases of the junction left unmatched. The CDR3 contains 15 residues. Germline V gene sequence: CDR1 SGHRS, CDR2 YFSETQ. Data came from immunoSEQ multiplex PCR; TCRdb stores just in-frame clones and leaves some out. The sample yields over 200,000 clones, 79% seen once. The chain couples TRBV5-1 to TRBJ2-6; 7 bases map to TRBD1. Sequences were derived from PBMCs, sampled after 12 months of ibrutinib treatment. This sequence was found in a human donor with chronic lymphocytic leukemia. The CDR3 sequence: CASSPGQVNFNVLTF. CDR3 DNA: TGCGCCAGCAGCCCCGGACAGGTGAATTTCAACGTCCTGACTTTC.